A single sample is the source of the 22 T cell receptor beta chains below, sequenced in a study of technical replicates of blood from a handful of donors. Data came from immunoSEQ multiplex PCR; TCRdb stores just in-frame clones and leaves some out. Among around 76,000 clones listed, 75% to 95% were seen once. The sequenced material came from T cells isolated from PBMCs. The source of these receptors is a human donor in good health.

The rearrangement joins TRBV4-1 to TRBJ2-2, with 8 bases lining up with TRBD2. CDR3 length: 16 residues. The V gene's germline CDR1 is MGHRA and CDR2 YSYEKL. The junction had 6 bases not matched to a gene; V was cut back by 0 bases and J by 6 bases. The CDR3 nucleotides read TGCGCCAGCAGCCAAGAGGTAGCGGGACTGGCCGGGGAGCTGTTTTTT. Its protein product is CASSQEVAGLAGELFF.

This clone was seen just once. The chain recombines TRBV5-4 with TRBJ1-2, with D possibly matching TRBD1 (6 bases). The germline V gene encodes CDR1 SGHNT and CDR2 YYREEE (reference sequence). Trimming stripped 4 bases from V and 4 bases from J, with 11 bases between. This CDR3 is 13 amino acids long. DNA of the CDR3: TGTGCCAGCAGCGTAACAGGGCCCTATGGCTACACCTTC. Encoded protein: CASSVTGPYGYTF.

V and J are TRBV5-1 and TRBJ1-5; tentative D call: TRBD1 (5 bases). The V gene's germline CDR1 is SGHRS and CDR2 YFSETQ. The CDR3 is 15 amino acids. Trimming cost V 0 bases and J 4 bases, with 11 bases left between them. As DNA, the CDR3 is TGCGCCAGCAGCTTGGAAGGGGCTAGAAATCAGCCCCAGCATTTT. Protein: CASSLEGARNQPQHF.

CDR3 sequence reads: CASSKRVEETQYF. Written as DNA, the CDR3 is TGTGCCAGCAGCAAGCGGGTCGAAGAGACCCAGTACTTC. The gene calls are TRBV27 and TRBJ2-5; D may be TRBD2 (6 bases). This CDR3 region has 13 residues. The ends were cut back, 6 bases at V and 3 bases at J, with 11 bases in the middle. Germline values: CDR1 MNHEY, CDR2 SMNVEV (reference sequence).

The chain carries TRBV28 and TRBJ2-6; D not certain. This CDR3 is 15 amino acids long. Germline V lookup: CDR1 MDHEN, CDR2 SYDVKM. Trimming took off 8 bases at V and 1 base at J, with 12 bases between the two ends. The CDR3 here is CASRVPSSGANVLTF. For the CDR3, the DNA is TGTGCCAGCCGGGTGCCGAGTTCTGGGGCCAACGTCCTGACTTTC.

The J gene is TRBJ2-7, the V gene TRBV5-8, with D perhaps matching TRBD1 (5 bases). Germline lookup yields CDR1 SGHTS and CDR2 YDEGEE. V lost 5 bases to trimming and J lost 3 bases, with 15 bases between them. The length of the CDR3 is 14 residues. In DNA form, the CDR3 reads TGTGCCAGCAGGAGACAGAGTATAAGCTACGAGCAGTACTTC. Translating it yields CASRRQSISYEQYF.

The rearrangement uses TRBV13 and TRBJ1-1; 8 nucleotides align to TRBD1. With V trimmed by 3 bases and J by 0 bases, 0 bases remained unmatched. The germline CDR1 and CDR2 sequences are PRHDT and FYEKMQ (reference sequence). The CDR3 covers 14 residues. CDR3 amino acids: CASSLGQVNTEAFF. The CDR3 DNA reads as TGTGCCAGCAGCTTGGGACAGGTGAACACTGAAGCTTTCTTT.

This clone was observed a handful of times. The chain recombines TRBV7-4 with TRBJ2-5; TRBD2 agrees at 10 bases. Unmatched junction bases numbered 5, after V lost 4 bases and J lost 3 bases. The germline CDR1 and CDR2 sequences are SGHVT and SQSDAQ. This CDR3 is 15 amino acids long. CDR3 protein: CASSSRTSGKETQYF. As DNA, the CDR3 is TGTGCCAGCAGCTCCCGGACTAGCGGCAAAGAGACCCAGTACTTC.

The chain has TRBV7-2 and TRBJ2-7, with no clear D. Looked up from germline, CDR1 is SGHTA and CDR2 is FQGNSA. The CDR3 totals 14 residues. With 1 base removed from V and 0 bases from J, the gap between germline ends came to 7 bases. CDR3 in DNA: TGTGCCAGCAGCTTAGATCATTCCTCCTACGAGCAGTACTTC. As protein: CASSLDHSSYEQYF. The full variable domain, its missing parts supplied by reference TRBV7-2 and TRBJ2-7, is GAGVSQSPSNKVTEKGKDVELRCDPISGHTALYWYRQSLGQGLEFLIYFQGNSAPDKSGLPSDRFSAERTGGSVSTLTIQRTQQEDSAVYLCASSLDHSSYEQYFGPGTRLTVT.

This clone is a singleton in its sample. The chain links TRBV5-1 to TRBJ1-1; 7 bases agree with TRBD1. The germline V gene has CDR1 SGHRS and CDR2 YFSETQ. V shed 0 bases and J 7 bases; nucleotides not matched to a gene: 6. The CDR3 runs 14 residues. The CDR3 loop is CASSLGGDSVEAFF. The CDR3 DNA reads as TGCGCCAGCAGCTTGGGCGGGGACAGCGTTGAAGCTTTCTTT.

V gene TRBV7-9 combines with J gene TRBJ2-7; 8 nucleotides line up with TRBD2. Germline CDR1 SEHNR, CDR2 FQNEAQ (reference sequence). The ends lost 5 bases at V and 5 bases at J; junction bases unmatched: 8. This CDR3 is 14 amino acids long. CDR3 DNA: TGTGCCAGCAGCCCCCTAAGCGGGAGAGACGAGCAGTACTTC. It translates to CASSPLSGRDEQYF.

CDR3 nucleotide sequence: TGTGCCAGCAGCGAGCGGGAGAGGGGCTATGAGCAGTTCTTC. Protein sequence: CASSERERGYEQFF. J is TRBJ2-1 and V is TRBV27; 8 bases align to TRBD2. Per germline, CDR1 MNHEY and CDR2 SMNVEV (reference sequence). This CDR3 region has 14 residues. V trimming: 6 bases; J trimming: 8 bases; junction bases outside the gene matches: 9.

This clone was seen just once. The chain couples TRBV6-5 to TRBJ2-1; maybe TRBD2 (6 bases). The germline V gene has CDR1 MNHEY and CDR2 SVGAGI. The CDR3 loop spans 13 amino acids. V shed 2 bases and J shed 5 bases, with 7 bases lying between them. CDR3 sequence reads: CASSYREHNEQFF. CDR3 in DNA: TGTGCCAGCAGTTACCGGGAGCACAATGAGCAGTTCTTC.

The rearrangement links TRBV11-2 to TRBJ2-6; 7 bases are a match to TRBD1. The CDR3 loop spans 18 amino acids. Trimming took 6 bases from V and 1 from J; bases not matched to a gene: 12. Germline CDR1 and CDR2: SGHAT and FQNNGV. The CDR3 region has the DNA TGTGCCAGCAGAGCCCCGGGACAGAAGATATCTGGGGCCAACGTCCTGACTTTC. Its protein is CASRAPGQKISGANVLTF.

This chain connects TRBV5-6 to TRBJ1-2, with D hard to call. The CDR3 is 14 amino acids. Per the germline V gene, CDR1 is SGHDT and CDR2 is YYEEEE. Trimming pared 4 bases from V and 3 bases from J, leaving 13 bases between. The CDR3, as DNA: TGTGCCAGCAGCGCCCGGGGAGGACACTATGGCTACACCTTC. Translating it yields CASSARGGHYGYTF.

V gene TRBV19 combines with J gene TRBJ2-5, with D maybe TRBD1 (6 bases). From germline, CDR1 is LNHDA and CDR2 SQIVND (reference sequence). The CDR3 loop spans 14 amino acids. Between the trimmed V and J ends, which lost 6 bases and 7 bases, there was a span of 18 bases. CDR3: CASRSTGPWGTQYF. As DNA, the CDR3 is TGTGCCAGTAGGTCGACAGGACCCTGGGGGACCCAGTACTTC.

This chain connects TRBV15 to TRBJ1-2; possibly TRBD1 for D (6 bases). V was shortened by 0 bases and J by 8 bases, with 13 bases between the two germline ends. The CDR3 spans 14 residues. CDR1 is LNHNV and CDR2 is YYDKDF in the germline V gene (reference sequence). The CDR3, as DNA: TGTGCCACCAGCAGAGACGACAGGCTTGGCGGCTACACCTTC. Its protein product is CATSRDDRLGGYTF.

The rearrangement links TRBV14 to TRBJ1-2; 7 bases fit TRBD1. After removal of 4 bases from V and 7 bases from J, the junction contained 9 bases not matched to a gene. CDR1 and CDR2 (germline): SGHDN, FVKESK. The length of the CDR3 is 14 residues. CDR3 sequence: CASSLLGTVSGYTF. In DNA form, the CDR3 reads TGTGCCAGCAGCCTCCTCGGGACAGTGAGTGGCTACACCTTC.

The chain links TRBV2 to TRBJ2-1; possible D gene TRBD1, 6 bases. From germline, CDR1 is SNHLY and CDR2 FYNNEI. With 10 bases removed from V and 7 bases from J, the gap between germline ends came to 17 bases. The CDR3 loop spans 13 amino acids. The CDR3 spells CAIFLQGRNEQFF. CDR3 bases: TGTGCCATCTTCTTACAGGGAAGGAATGAGCAGTTCTTC.

The chain has TRBV7-8 and TRBJ2-5; D unclear. The germline V and J ends were trimmed by 3 bases and 1 base, with 6 bases remaining between them. The germline V gene encodes CDR1 SGHVS and CDR2 FQNEAQ. This CDR3 has 13 residues. The CDR3 spells CASSFDFQETQYF. CDR3 DNA sequence: TGTGCCAGCAGCTTTGACTTCCAAGAGACCCAGTACTTC.

The chain carries TRBV7-2 and TRBJ1-5, with unresolved D. The CDR3 consists of 14 residues. In germline, CDR1 is SGHTA, CDR2 FQGNSA. Trimming shortened V by 5 bases and J by 4 bases, and 12 bases separated the two germline ends. Here the CDR3 reads CASSPDGVNQPQHF. CDR3 nucleotide sequence: TGTGCCAGCAGCCCCGACGGAGTAAATCAGCCCCAGCATTTT.

This clone occurred once. CDR3 in DNA: TGTGCCAGCAGTGAATTAGTCACAGGGGGCGTCGGGTATTTT. Translated, it gives CASSELVTGGVGYF. The V gene is TRBV6-1, the J gene TRBJ2-3; 9 nucleotides line up with TRBD1. V gave up 2 bases and J gave up 14 bases; unmatched junction bases: 11. Germline CDR1 MNHNS, CDR2 SASEGT. The CDR3 is made up of 14 amino acids.